This T cell receptor (beta chain) derives from a study of technical replicates of blood from a handful of donors. The assay was immunoSEQ multiplex PCR, and TCRdb's table has in-frame clones only and misses some. Found here are about 84,000 clones, 95% to 98% of them singletons; the top ten hold approximately 0.15%. The trim removed 4 bases at V and 6 bases at J, leaving 11 bases unmatched. The CDR3 has 16 amino acids. Germline lookup yields CDR1 SGHRS and CDR2 YFSETQ. The receptor was derived from a human donor in good health. Sequenced: T cells isolated from PBMCs. The chain is built from TRBV5-1 and TRBJ2-2; 8 nucleotides agree with TRBD2. CDR3 in amino acids: CASSLAGTSMAGELFF. Written as DNA, the CDR3 is TGCGCCAGCAGCCTGGCCGGGACTAGTATGGCCGGGGAGCTGTTTTTT.